This T cell receptor beta chain derives from a study of T cell responses to AZD1222 COVID-19 vaccine (dated by TCRdb to about 2021). The study in broad terms: Because spike-specific TCR depth and breadth did not differ between the two schedules, AZD1222 recipients who got a second dose at roughly 4 weeks were pooled with those who got a second dose at roughly 12 weeks. A total of 233 trial participants underwent TCR sequencing, of whom 200 to 220 received two doses of AZD1222 and about 26 received two doses of the MenACWY control vaccine. Trial participants were enrolled into age subgroups of 18-55, 56-69 and 70-plus years, which contained roughly 150, 30 and 60 TCR-sequenced participants, respectively. The paper's findings and limits, for the study overall: After two AZD1222 doses, both the breadth and the depth of spike-specific TCRs were significantly higher than at day 0 and than in MenACWY recipients. Most participants were white British and females outnumbered males, and the authors suggested that clonal diversity may have been underestimated. The 56-69-year group was small, and its depth increase did not reach significance, likely because of low power. The vaccine-associated CD4 TCRs covered the entire spike protein, and the dominant responses fell in regions 160-218 and 743-854. Because no samples from the day 14 peak response were available, repertoires could be characterized only after the peak T cell response. Reportedly, almost half of the unique spike-specific TCRs recognized epitopes lying outside the regions that are mutated in the B.1.351 and B.1.1.7 variants. Conclusions about previously exposed vaccinees are limited because only five to seven AZD1222 recipients were SARS-CoV-2 seropositive at baseline.

V is pared back by 7 bases and J by 2 bases, with 17 bases lying between the germline termini. CDR1 and CDR2 are drawn from the germline V gene: MNHEY, SVGAGI. The CDR3 numbers 15 residues from cysteine through phenylalanine. Only the CDR3 region is kept as DNA, spanning 45 bases read in frame from base 1. Sample time point, as interpreted from the label and publication: baseline before first vaccination. Vaccinee samples were obtained from the UK trials COV001 and COV002, which included a single-blind randomized controlled phase 2/3 trial of AZD1222 (ChAdOx1 nCoV-19) in healthy adults. For TCRbeta chain sequencing, PBMC samples were collected from trial participants at day 0 and at day 28 after the second dose. Details on this clone: Its antigen is unknown. Base qualities are not at hand, and no much larger clone is one base apart.

The CDR3 regions of human TCRbeta chains were analyzed by immunosequencing. The authors processed their data as follows. TCRs in the repertoires were matched against a reference library of SARS-CoV-2-specific TCRs that had been generated with the MIRA antigen-specificity platform. Breadth was defined as the fraction of unique TCRs that were SARS-CoV-2-associated, and depth was defined as the fraction of total T cells that were SARS-CoV-2-associated. Using the MIRA data, every spike-specific TCR was mapped to the spike region that the TCR reacted to and assigned to either a CD4 or a CD8 class. Log10-transformed breadth and depth values were compared by one-way ANOVA with Sidak's multiple comparisons tests. This is the immuneACCESS table as TCRdb keeps it, with only in-frame sequences that have V and J called. A part of the clones is gone; compared with another copy, unresolved V genes explain less than half, and the rest is unexplained. The DNA gave D and trimming, while V, J and clone size come from that table. Within this sample are about 120,000 clones, with roughly 88% of them counted one time only. Under 4.5% of the sample goes to the ten largest clones.

Rearrangement joined TRBV6-5 to TRBJ1-2; TRBD1 could be the D gene, as 5 bases match. The sample was peripheral blood, taken on day 0 of AZD1222 vaccination. This receptor was obtained from an adult in good health. The nucleotide sequence is given as TGTGCCAGCAATCCTGGGGGGATTCTGAACTATGGCTACACCTTC. Its product reads: CASNPGGILNYGYTF.